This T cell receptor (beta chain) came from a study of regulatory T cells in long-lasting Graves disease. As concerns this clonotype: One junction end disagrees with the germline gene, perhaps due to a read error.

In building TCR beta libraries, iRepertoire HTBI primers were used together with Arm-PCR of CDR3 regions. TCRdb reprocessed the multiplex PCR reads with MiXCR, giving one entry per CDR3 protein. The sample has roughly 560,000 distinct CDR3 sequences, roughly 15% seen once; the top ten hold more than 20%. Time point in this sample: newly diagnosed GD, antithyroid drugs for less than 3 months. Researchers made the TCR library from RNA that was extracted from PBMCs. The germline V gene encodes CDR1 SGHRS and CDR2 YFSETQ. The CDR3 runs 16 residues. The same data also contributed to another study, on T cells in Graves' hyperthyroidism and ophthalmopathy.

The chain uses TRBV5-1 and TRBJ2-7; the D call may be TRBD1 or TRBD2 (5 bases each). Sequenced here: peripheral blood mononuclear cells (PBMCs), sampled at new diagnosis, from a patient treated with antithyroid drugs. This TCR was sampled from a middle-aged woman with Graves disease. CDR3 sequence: CASSRDPGRASYEQHF. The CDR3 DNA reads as TGCGCCAGCAGCCGGGACCCGGGAAGGGCCTCCTACGAGCAGCACTTC.